The subject of this entry is one TCR beta chain. Its antigen remains unidentified. The input lacks base qualities; no much larger clone sits a single base away. Other DNA variants within this sample encode the same CDR3. The data were obtained in a study of OX40 agonist ivuxolimab in advanced cancers. Looking at the study overall: Ivuxolimab was an agonistic, fully human IgG2 monoclonal antibody directed against OX40 (CD134), a costimulatory receptor. Intravenous ivuxolimab was administered to patients every 2 weeks at six dose levels: 0.01, 0.1, 0.3, 1.5, 3 and 10 mg/kg. Among the roughly 50 dose-escalation patients, approximately 20 had hepatocellular carcinoma, around 15 melanoma, 9 renal cell carcinoma and 9 head and neck cancer. In the dose-escalation cohort, around four fifths of patients were male, and the mean age was approximately 60 years, with a range of roughly 20 to 79. Patients were allowed to have had prior anti-PD-1, anti-PD-L1 or anti-CTLA-4 therapy, and 40% of the dose-escalation patients had been treated with checkpoint inhibitors. Three dose-escalation patients achieved partial responses, one with hepatocellular carcinoma and two with cutaneous melanoma. The purpose of peripheral TCRbeta sequencing was to test whether ivuxolimab changed TCR sequence diversity and led to clonal T-cell expansion. The monotherapy dose-escalation portion (N ≈ 52 patients) of the phase I ivuxolimab trial is reported in the paper.

To sequence the TCRbeta CDR3 region, genomic DNA was isolated from the sorted cells. The immunoSEQ Assay was used for sequencing of TCRbeta CDR3 regions. TCRdb provides this immuneACCESS table in a form limited to in-frame rearrangements. Some clones are lacking; in checked studies, under half of them reflect an unresolved V gene, and why the rest are absent is not known. The sample records 130,000 or so clones, approximately 90% of which are singletons. About 1% of the sample rests with the top ten. Study-level results and caveats: At doses of 0.1 to 3.0 mg/kg, clonal expansion of both CD4+ and CD8+ blood T cells was observed from baseline to week 6. Low levels of normalized T-cell clonal expansion were also seen in some patients who did not respond. After ivuxolimab, expanded clones were on average more numerous among CD8+ T cells than among CD4+ T cells. In the 0.1-3.0 mg/kg groups, partial responders were among the patients with the lowest normalized peripheral clonal expansion, particularly in CD8+ T cells. Antigen specificity was not determined for the clonally expanded peripheral T cells.

Trimming takes 2 bases from V and 6 bases from J, and the germline ends sit 6 bases apart. CDR1 and CDR2 are drawn from the germline V gene: SGHNT, YENEEA. The CDR3 holds 12 amino acids from the cysteine to the phenylalanine. Solely the CDR3 DNA is kept, with 36 bases framed from the first base. Patients with autoimmune disease history or receiving systemic immunosuppression were excluded from the trial. Peripheral blood for TCR sequencing was drawn from every dose cohort at baseline, at cycle 4 day 1 and at cycle 7 day 1. The samples were drawn from a first-in-human, open-label, multicenter phase I dose-escalation trial of ivuxolimab. Adults with locally advanced or metastatic head and neck squamous cell, hepatocellular, melanoma or renal cell carcinoma were enrolled in the trial. CD4+ and CD8+ T cells were sorted separately from peripheral blood before TCR sequencing.

The receptor was isolated from an adult with an advanced solid tumor such as melanoma, head and neck, liver or kidney cancer. This receptor chain uses TRBV11-3 and TRBJ2-3, with the identity of the D gene unclear. The specimen comprised CD4+ or CD8+ T cells sorted from blood, sampled in a trial of the OX40 agonist ivuxolimab. CDR3 protein: CASSLTGDTQYF. The bases read TGTGCCAGCAGCTTAACCGGGGATACGCAGTATTTT.